This T cell receptor (beta chain) appears in the sequencing data of a study of CD8 T cells in ankylosing spondylitis. Study outcomes and limitations: Some motif variants were previously reported in reactive arthritis synovial fluid and blood. Clones linked to disease, bearing a CD8+ phenotype, were relatively rare in peripheral blood. Reports say disease-linked clones showed up significantly more in matched ankylosing spondylitis synovial fluid.

V gave up 2 bases and J gave up 0 bases, with 8 bases separating them. This CDR3 has 15 amino acids. Each CDR3 protein gets one entry after TCRdb re-called the 5' RACE reads with MiXCR. The table records approximately 220,000 distinct CDR3 sequences, under 30% of them present only once. This clonotype was recorded many times. The antigen is not known. The rearrangement joins TRBV12-3 or TRBV12-4 to TRBJ1-5; D might be TRBD1 (6 bases). The TCR was taken from a male donor with ankylosing spondylitis or in good health (not recorded which). The source material was blood, either unsorted or a sorted T cell fraction (not recorded which). The CDR3 spells CASSLYRDSNQPQHF. The CDR3 DNA reads TGTGCCAGCAGTTTATACAGGGATAGCAATCAGCCCCAGCATTTT.